This paragraph reports one T cell receptor beta chain. The antigen remains unidentified. Other nucleotide sequences in the sample specify the same CDR3. TCRdb's table, derived via immunoSEQ multiplex PCR, lists solely in-frame clones and lacks some. The sample holds more than 2 million clones, just under 95% seen once. The length of the CDR3 is 14 residues. The V end lost 2 bases, the J end lost 1 base, and 9 bases lay between the germline ends. CDR1 is MNHEY and CDR2 is SMNVEV in the germline V gene (reference sequence). Naive CD8 cells lacked CD45RO, underwent positive selection for CCR7 and left out terminally differentiated effector memory CD45RA+ cells. Adult Caucasians living in Nashville, Tennessee made up all of the donors. These data originate in a study of shared clonotypes between healthy human individuals. The study's findings and limits: Blood alone was sampled, and tissue repertoires likely differ.

The chain uses TRBV27 and TRBJ2-7; no clear D. The sequence came from a man aged 18 to 29 in good health. Some clones in this sample may be carry-over from other donors' samples. The sequenced material came from naive CD8+ T cells from PBMCs. The CDR3 bases are TGTGCCAGCAGTTTAATGGGTTCGTCCTACGAGCAGTACTTC. Its protein is CASSLMGSSYEQYF.